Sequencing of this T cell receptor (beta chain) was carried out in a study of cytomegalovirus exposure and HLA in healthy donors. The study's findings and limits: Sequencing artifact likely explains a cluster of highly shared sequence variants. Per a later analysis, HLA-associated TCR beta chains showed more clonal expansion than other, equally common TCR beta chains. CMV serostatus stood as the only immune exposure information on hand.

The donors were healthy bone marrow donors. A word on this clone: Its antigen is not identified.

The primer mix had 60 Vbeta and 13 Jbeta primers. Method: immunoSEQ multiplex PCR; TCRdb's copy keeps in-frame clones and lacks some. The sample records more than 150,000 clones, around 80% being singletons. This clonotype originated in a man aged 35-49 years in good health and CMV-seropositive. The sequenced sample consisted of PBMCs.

The CDR3 DNA reads TGTGCCAGCAGTGAAAAGGGGGCGACCAATCAGCCCCAGCATTTT. Translated: CASSEKGATNQPQHF. The chain uses TRBV2 and TRBJ1-5, with TRBD1 matching 7 bases. CDR1 is SNHLY, CDR2 FYNNEI, per germline. The CDR3 has 15 residues. V lost 2 bases to trimming and J lost 3 bases; unmatched junction nucleotides: 4.